This T cell receptor (beta chain) emerged from a study of blood T cell repertoires in COVID-19. Overall study: The cDNA or gDNA used as material had been derived from T cells, B-cell-depleted T cells, or PBMCs.

Original handling: Nucleated cell counts were estimated from reference gene primer amplification. TCRdb's copy holds only in-frame clones and misses some; the assay was immunoSEQ multiplex PCR. V and J calls and clone size are given by that table; D and trimming were obtained from the DNA. The sample contains around 190,000 clones, about 83% of which appear only once. Germline-derived CDR1 and CDR2 are SGHVS and FQNEAQ. The CDR3 length is 17 residues. J lost 2 bases, V lost 5 bases, and 14 bases had no gene match. The sample consisted of peripheral blood. The gene calls are TRBV7-8 and TRBJ2-7, with 8 positions matching TRBD1. This TCR derives from a human donor in a cohort sampled during active COVID-19. CDR3 nucleotides: TGTGCCAGCAGCCCGGGGGACAGGCCCCGTGGCGCCTACGAGCAGTACTTC. This codes for CASSPGDRPRGAYEQYF.